This TCR beta chain was documented in a study of response to subunit inactivated influenza vaccine. TCRdb analysed the RT-PCR reads with MiXCR anew, one entry per CDR3 protein. The sample holds 590,000 or so distinct CDR3 sequences, 13% to 15% seen once. General study points: The authors proposed limited new T cell recruitment per seasonal influenza vaccination.

This clonotype has a handful of counts. Its target is not known. The clonotype originates from a middle-aged man who received an inactivated influenza vaccine. Sample: PBMCs from blood, taken less than 15 days before vaccination.

The CDR3 nucleotides read TGCGCCAGCAGCCAAGATCGCCTAGGAAGCTACGAGCAGTACTTC. Encoded protein: CASSQDRLGSYEQYF. This chain links TRBV4-1 with TRBJ2-7; D remains unclear. This CDR3 comprises 15 residues. Germline CDR1 MGHRA, CDR2 YSYEKL. The V end was cut by 0 bases, the J end by 3 bases, with 12 bases between.